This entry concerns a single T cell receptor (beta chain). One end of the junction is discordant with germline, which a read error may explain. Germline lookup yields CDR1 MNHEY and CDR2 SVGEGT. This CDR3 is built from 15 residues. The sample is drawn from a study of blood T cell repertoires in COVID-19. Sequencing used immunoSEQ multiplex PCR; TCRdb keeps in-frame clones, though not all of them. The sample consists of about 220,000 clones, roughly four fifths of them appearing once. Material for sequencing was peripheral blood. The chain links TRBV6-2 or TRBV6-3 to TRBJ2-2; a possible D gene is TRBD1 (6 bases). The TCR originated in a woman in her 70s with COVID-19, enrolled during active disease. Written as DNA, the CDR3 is TGTACCAGCAGTTACGGGACACCGAACACCGGGGAGCTGTTTTTT. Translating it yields CTSSYGTPNTGELFF.